This TCR beta chain was captured by sequencing in a study of T cell responses to AZD1222 COVID-19 vaccine. Study results and caveats: Among the donors, most were white British and more were female, and clonal diversity was possibly underestimated.

In its sample, this clone was seen a few times. Its antigen remains unidentified. The table came from immunoSEQ multiplex PCR; TCRdb's copy has only in-frame clones and leaves some out. The sample lists 95,000 to 110,000 clones; roughly 86% were seen once. Deletions cut 4 bases from V and 1 base from J, with 8 bases between. The germline V gene has CDR1 SGHRS and CDR2 YFSETQ. This CDR3 region has 13 residues. Here the sequenced sample was peripheral blood, taken 28 days after the second dose of the MenACWY control vaccine. The sequence derives from an adult who received the MenACWY meningococcal vaccine as a control. The chain combines TRBV5-1 with TRBJ1-1; D is undetermined. The CDR3 region is CASSQGRNTEAFF. CDR3 sequence (DNA): TGCGCCAGCAGCCAAGGACGGAACACTGAAGCTTTCTTT. Using reference TRBV5-1 and TRBJ1-1 for the parts outside the CDR3, the full variable domain is KAGVTQTPRYLIKTRGQQVTLSCSPISGHRSVSWYQQTPGQGLQFLFEYFSETQRNKGNFPGRFSGRQFSNSRSEMNVSTLELGDSALYLCASSQGRNTEAFFGQGTRLTVV.